The 29 T cell receptor beta chains listed next were all sequenced from one sample in a study of cytomegalovirus exposure and HLA in healthy donors. Primers: 60 Vbeta forward and 13 Jbeta reverse. Method: immunoSEQ multiplex PCR; TCRdb's copy keeps in-frame clones and lacks some. This repertoire shows 95,000 to 100,000 clones, around four fifths found once; its top ten account for roughly 0.71%. The specimen sequenced was PBMCs. These receptors were collected from an older woman in good health and CMV-seronegative.

The genes are TRBV6-5 and TRBJ1-1, with D unclear. V lost 5 bases and J lost 4, with 14 bases in between. The CDR3 sequence is 14 residues long. Germline values: CDR1 MNHEY, CDR2 SVGAGI. The CDR3 reads CASSHRVAVTEAFF. In nucleotides, the CDR3 is TGTGCCAGCAGTCACCGAGTTGCCGTCACTGAAGCTTTCTTT.

This rearrangement joins TRBV2 to TRBJ1-2; a possible D gene is TRBD1 (6 bases). Trimming shortened V by 5 bases and J by 6 bases, and 25 bases separated the two germline ends. The V gene's germline CDR1 is SNHLY and CDR2 FYNNEI. The CDR3 runs 17 residues. The CDR3 region has the DNA TGTGCCAGCAGTCCCATCAGGGGCTCAACCCTCACGGATGGCTACACCTTC. Amino acids: CASSPIRGSTLTDGYTF.

This clone appeared a single time. The chain links TRBV30 to TRBJ2-2, with TRBD1 matching 8 bases. Trimming took 2 bases from V and 4 from J; bases not matched to a gene: 3. From germline, CDR1 is GTSNPN and CDR2 SVGIG (reference sequence). The CDR3 is 14 residues long. The DNA for the CDR3 is TGTGCCTGGAGTTTTACAGGGGGCACCGGGGAGCTGTTTTTT. It specifies CAWSFTGGTGELFF.

The rearrangement joins TRBV6-1 to TRBJ2-2; maybe TRBD2 (5 bases). The CDR3 contains 13 residues. The germline gives CDR1 MNHNS, CDR2 SASEGT. The CDR3 protein is CRPGILFTGELFF. CDR3 in DNA: TGTAGACCGGGGATTCTTTTTACCGGGGAGCTGTTTTTT.

The rearrangement uses TRBV10-2 and TRBJ2-7, with TRBD2 matching 8 bases. The CDR3 totals 15 residues. Germline-derived CDR1 and CDR2 are WSHSY and SAAADI. The V gene end was trimmed by 6 bases and the J gene end by 2 bases; junction bases not matched to a gene: 9. Written as DNA, the CDR3 is TGCGCCAGCAGCCCTTTGGGGACTAGTCCCTACGAGCAGTACTTC. Translating it yields CASSPLGTSPYEQYF.

J is TRBJ1-2 and V is TRBV7-6; D might be TRBD1 (5 bases). Germline CDR1 SGHVS, CDR2 FNYEAQ. The length of the CDR3 is 14 residues. Trimming stripped 5 bases from V and 5 bases from J, with 15 bases between. The CDR3 here is CASSALGGEYGYTF. CDR3 sequence (DNA): TGTGCCAGCAGCGCCCTGGGGGGAGAGTATGGCTACACCTTC. Based on the CDR3 plus reference TRBV7-6 and TRBJ1-2, the full variable domain is GAGVSQSPRYKVTKRGQDVALRCDPISGHVSLYWYRQALGQGPEFLTYFNYEAQQDKSGLPNDRFSAERPEGSISTLTIQRTEQRDSAMYRCASSALGGEYGYTFGSGTRLTVV.

V usage is TRBV6-6 and J usage is TRBJ1-1; 7 bases are a match to TRBD1. Germline CDR1 and CDR2: MNHNY and SVGAGI (reference sequence). The CDR3 loop spans 13 amino acids. With 6 bases clipped from V and 4 bases from J, the junction kept 5 bases outside the gene matches. CDR3 sequence: CASSQGGGTEAFF. The DNA of the CDR3 is TGTGCCAGCAGCCAGGGGGGCGGCACTGAAGCTTTCTTT.

This chain joins TRBV10-3 and TRBJ1-1, with 8 bases identical to TRBD1. The CDR3 sequence is 15 residues long. The germline V gene has CDR1 ENHRY and CDR2 SYGVKD. Trimming cost V 3 bases and J 5 bases; bases outside gene matches: 8. The CDR3 loop reads CAISDSTGEGTEAFF. In nucleotides, the CDR3 is TGTGCCATCAGTGATTCGACAGGGGAGGGTACTGAAGCTTTCTTT.

The chain uses TRBV28 and TRBJ1-5; no firm D call. The V gene's germline CDR1 is MDHEN and CDR2 SYDVKM. The CDR3 is 15 amino acids. With 2 bases removed from V and 6 bases from J, the gap between germline ends came to 14 bases. The CDR3 bases are TGTGCCAGCAGTTTAGGCGGGAATCGATTTCAGCCCCAGCATTTT. Its translation: CASSLGGNRFQPQHF.

The V gene is TRBV6-1, the J gene TRBJ1-2; D is unclear. This CDR3 region has 14 residues. The V gene's germline CDR1 is MNHNS and CDR2 SASEGT. V was cut by 3 bases and J by 8 bases, with 16 bases left in between. The CDR3 sequence is CASSDTAGSWGYTF. The CDR3 coding sequence is TGTGCCAGCAGTGACACCGCTGGTAGCTGGGGCTACACCTTC.

This clone was seen a few times. The same CDR3 can be traced to other DNA sequences in this sample. The rearrangement links TRBV18 to TRBJ1-1, with 9 bases aligning to TRBD1. V trimming: 2 bases; J trimming: 11 bases; junction bases outside the gene matches: 12. CDR3 size: 15 residues. Looked up from germline, CDR1 is KGHSH and CDR2 is LQKENI. Here the CDR3 DNA reads TGTGCCAGCTCACCAAAAGTTGGGACAGGGCGATGGGCTTTCTTT. The encoded protein is CASSPKVGTGRWAFF.

The V and J genes are TRBV7-2 and TRBJ2-5; 8 bases are a match to TRBD2. The CDR3 consists of 15 residues. Trimming took 5 bases from V and 4 from J; bases not matched to a gene: 9. CDR1 SGHTA and CDR2 FQGNSA come from the germline V gene. CDR3 nucleotides: TGTGCCAGCAGCCGGCAAGCGGGAGTAGGAGAGACCCAGTACTTC. Translated, it gives CASSRQAGVGETQYF.

The chain uses TRBV29-1 and TRBJ2-5, with 9 positions matching TRBD1. V lost 7 bases to trimming and J lost 1 base; unmatched junction nucleotides: 7. Germline assignment: CDR1 SQVTM and CDR2 ANQGSEA. This CDR3 has 14 residues. The CDR3 reads CSASRTGAQETQYF. CDR3 coding DNA: TGCAGCGCTAGCCGGACAGGGGCCCAAGAGACCCAGTACTTC.

Written as DNA, the CDR3 is TGTGCCTGGAGTTCGGGGAATCAAGAGACCCAGTACTTC. Encoded protein: CAWSSGNQETQYF. This rearrangement joins TRBV30 to TRBJ2-5; maybe TRBD2 (5 bases). CDR1 and CDR2 from the germline V gene are GTSNPN and SVGIG (reference sequence). Trimming removed 2 bases from V and 2 bases from J, with 9 bases in between. CDR3 length: 13 amino acids. The variable domain in full, with the rest retrieved from reference TRBV30 and TRBJ2-5, is SQTIHQWPATLVQPVGSPLSLECTVEGTSNPNLYWYRQAAGRGLQLLFYSVGIGQISSEVPQNLSASRPQDRQFILSSKKLLLSDSGFYLCAWSSGNQETQYFGPGTRLLVL.

This chain uses TRBV7-2 with TRBJ2-1; TRBD2 agrees at 10 bases. CDR1 and CDR2 from the germline V gene are SGHTA and FQGNSA. The CDR3 covers 15 residues. The V gene end was trimmed by 3 bases and the J gene end by 7 bases; junction bases not matched to a gene: 6. CDR3 in amino acids: CASSFVAGGSNEQFF. The CDR3 DNA reads TGTGCCAGCAGCTTCGTAGCGGGAGGTAGTAATGAGCAGTTCTTC.

This sequence joins TRBV4-3 and TRBJ1-3; D remains ambiguous. Germline lookup yields CDR1 LGHNA and CDR2 YSLEER. The CDR3 has 17 residues. The germline V and J ends were trimmed by 1 base and 3 bases, with 16 bases remaining between them. The CDR3 protein is CASSQGLERALGNTIYF. The CDR3 DNA reads as TGCGCCAGCAGCCAAGGGTTAGAGCGGGCCCTTGGAAACACCATATATTTT.

This chain connects TRBV7-2 to TRBJ2-3, with D possibly matching TRBD1 (6 bases). This CDR3 is built from 16 residues. Germline CDR1 SGHTA, CDR2 FQGNSA. V was shortened by 7 bases and J by 4 bases, with 21 bases between the two germline ends. The CDR3: CASTKGPGEFADTQYF. For the CDR3, the DNA is TGTGCCAGCACAAAGGGCCCAGGGGAGTTTGCAGATACGCAGTATTTT.

This clone was seen only once. V gene TRBV5-4 combines with J gene TRBJ1-2, with D possibly being TRBD1 (5 bases). The ends were cut back, 4 bases at V and 4 bases at J, with 14 bases in the middle. The CDR3 totals 14 residues. CDR1 is SGHNT and CDR2 is YYREEE in the germline V gene (reference sequence). The CDR3 sequence: CASSATGVVYGYTF. Here the CDR3 DNA reads TGTGCCAGCAGCGCTACAGGAGTAGTCTATGGCTACACCTTC.

V usage is TRBV19 and J usage is TRBJ2-7; possible D gene TRBD1, 6 bases. Germline V gives CDR1 LNHDA, CDR2 SQIVND (reference sequence). The V gene lost 8 bases and the J gene lost 5 bases, with 10 bases spanning the gap. The CDR3 loop spans 11 amino acids. The CDR3 sequence: CASGYRDEQYF. The CDR3 bases are TGTGCCAGTGGATACAGGGACGAGCAGTACTTC. Looking up the rest from reference TRBV19 and TRBJ2-7 gives the full variable domain: DGGITQSPKYLFRKEGQNVTLSCEQNLNHDAMYWYRQDPGQGLRLIYYSQIVNDFQKGDIAEGYSVSREKKESFPLTVTSAQKNPTAFYLCASGYRDEQYFGPGTRLTVT.

V and J are TRBV25-1 and TRBJ2-4, with D unclear. The germline V gene has CDR1 MGHDK and CDR2 SYGVNS. The CDR3 extends over 11 amino acids. The ends were cut back, 6 bases at V and 11 bases at J, with 11 bases in the middle. The DNA for the CDR3 is TGTGCCAGCAGATCCACTCTGCTTCAGTACTTC. Encoded protein: CASRSTLLQYF. The full variable domain, in which reference TRBV25-1 and TRBJ2-4 provide the parts outside the CDR3, is EADIYQTPRYLVIGTGKKITLECSQTMGHDKMYWYQQDPGMELHLIHYSYGVNSTEKGDLSSESTVSRIRTEHFPLTLESARPSHTSQYLCASRSTLLQYFGAGTRLSVL.

The V and J genes are TRBV6-5 and TRBJ2-5, with 12 bases fitting TRBD2. Germline loops: CDR1 MNHEY, CDR2 SVGAGI. The CDR3 contains 14 residues. V was clipped by 5 bases and J by 3 bases; unmatched bases: 1. In DNA form, the CDR3 reads TGTGCCAGCAGTCGGACTAGCGGGAAAGAGACCCAGTACTTC. Translation gives CASSRTSGKETQYF.

This chain uses TRBV7-2 with TRBJ2-7, with D maybe TRBD2 (7 bases). V was shortened by 0 bases and J by 3 bases, with 15 bases between the two germline ends. Germline V gene sequence: CDR1 SGHTA, CDR2 FQGNSA. This CDR3 comprises 16 residues. CDR3 protein: CASSLASTGGGYEQYF. The DNA of the CDR3 is TGTGCCAGCAGCTTAGCTTCAACGGGGGGCGGCTACGAGCAGTACTTC.

The chain employs TRBV6-6 and TRBJ1-1; no firm D call. Germline V gene lookup returns CDR1 MNHNY and CDR2 SVGAGI (reference sequence). V was clipped by 7 bases and J by 0 bases, with 18 bases between them. The length of the CDR3 is 16 residues. The CDR3 sequence: CASTPVQAGMNTEAFF. DNA of the CDR3: TGTGCCAGCACCCCCGTGCAGGCCGGCATGAACACTGAAGCTTTCTTT.

The chain employs TRBV30 and TRBJ1-4; 11 bases agree with TRBD1. The ends lost 3 bases at V and 8 bases at J; junction bases unmatched: 8. Germline V gene sequence: CDR1 GTSNPN, CDR2 SVGIG (reference sequence). This CDR3 is built from 15 residues. CDR3 sequence: CAWRGQGALGEKLFF. The CDR3 bases are TGTGCCTGGAGAGGACAGGGGGCTTTGGGGGAAAAACTGTTTTTT.

The chain's CDR3 is CASSVAGQILPNTEAFF. For the CDR3, the DNA is TGTGCCAGCAGCGTAGCGGGACAGATCCTCCCGAACACTGAAGCTTTCTTT. The chain couples TRBV9 to TRBJ1-1; 7 nucleotides line up with TRBD1. Germline lookup yields CDR1 SGDLS and CDR2 YYNGEE. The V gene end was trimmed by 0 bases and the J gene end by 1 base; junction bases not matched to a gene: 9. This CDR3 is 17 amino acids long. The entire variable domain, with the rest obtained from reference TRBV9 and TRBJ1-1, is as follows: DSGVTQTPKHLITATGQRVTLRCSPRSGDLSVYWYQQSLDQGLQFLIQYYNGEERAKGNILERFSAQQFPDLHSELNLSSLELGDSALYFCASSVAGQILPNTEAFFGQGTRLTVV.

The chain uses TRBV9 and TRBJ1-5; 7 nucleotides line up with TRBD1. With 3 bases clipped from V and 6 bases from J, the junction kept 3 bases outside the gene matches. The CDR3 is 13 amino acids. The V gene's germline CDR1 is SGDLS and CDR2 YYNGEE. DNA of the CDR3: TGTGCCAGCAGCGGGCAGGGGGGTCAGCCCCAGCATTTT. Amino acid sequence: CASSGQGGQPQHF.

A few counts support this clone. This chain connects TRBV19 to TRBJ1-1, with a possible D match to TRBD1 (5 bases). The CDR3 contains 14 residues. Trimming took 6 bases from V and 0 from J, leaving 11 bases between them. CDR1 and CDR2 from the germline V gene are LNHDA and SQIVND (reference sequence). The CDR3 bases are TGTGCCAGTAGGATTGGACAACTGAACACTGAAGCTTTCTTT. Translating it yields CASRIGQLNTEAFF.

V usage is TRBV6-6 and J usage is TRBJ1-2, with TRBD1 as a possible D gene (6 bases). With 6 bases removed from V and 2 bases from J, the gap between germline ends came to 13 bases. Germline-derived CDR1 and CDR2 are MNHNY and SVGAGI (reference sequence). CDR3 size: 14 residues. The CDR3 loop is CASRTGQLNYGYTF. Written as DNA, the CDR3 is TGTGCCAGCAGGACCGGACAGCTCAACTATGGCTACACCTTC.

The genes are TRBV2 and TRBJ1-1, with D tentatively TRBD1 (5 bases). The V end lost 11 bases, the J end lost 3 bases, and 13 bases lay between the germline ends. The CDR3 runs 12 residues. Per germline, CDR1 SNHLY and CDR2 FYNNEI. The CDR3 region has the DNA TGTGCCCTTAGGGGCCGGGACACTGAAGCTTTCTTT. It specifies CALRGRDTEAFF.